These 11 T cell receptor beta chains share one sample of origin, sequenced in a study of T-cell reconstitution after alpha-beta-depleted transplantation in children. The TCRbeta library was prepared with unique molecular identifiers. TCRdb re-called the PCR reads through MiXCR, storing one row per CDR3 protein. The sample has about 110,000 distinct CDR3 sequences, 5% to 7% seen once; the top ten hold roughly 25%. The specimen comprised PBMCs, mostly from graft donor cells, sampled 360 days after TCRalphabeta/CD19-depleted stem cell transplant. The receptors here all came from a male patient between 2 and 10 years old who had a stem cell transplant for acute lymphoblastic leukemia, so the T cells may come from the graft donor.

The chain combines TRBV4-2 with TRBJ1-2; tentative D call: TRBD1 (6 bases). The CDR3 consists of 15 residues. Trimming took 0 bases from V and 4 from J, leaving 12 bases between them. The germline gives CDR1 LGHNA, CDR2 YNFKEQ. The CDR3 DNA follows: TGTGCCAGCAGCCAAGATTGGACAGCCTTCTATGGCTACACCTTC. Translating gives CASSQDWTAFYGYTF.

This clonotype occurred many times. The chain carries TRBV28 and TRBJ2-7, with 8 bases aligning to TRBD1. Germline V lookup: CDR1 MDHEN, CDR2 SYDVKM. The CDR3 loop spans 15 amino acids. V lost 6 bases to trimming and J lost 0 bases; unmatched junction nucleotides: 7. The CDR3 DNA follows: TGTGCCAGCAGCTCCGCCGGGACAGGCTCCTACGAGCAGTACTTC. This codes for CASSSAGTGSYEQYF.

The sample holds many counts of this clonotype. CDR3 loop: CASSYRTRDTGELFF. In DNA, the CDR3 is TGTGCCAGCAGTTACCGGACTAGGGACACCGGGGAGCTGTTTTTT. The chain recombines TRBV6-5 with TRBJ2-2, with TRBD2 matching over 7 bases. The V and J ends lost 2 bases and 3 bases, in that order; junction bases with no gene match: 3. Looked up from germline, CDR1 is MNHEY and CDR2 is SVGAGI. This CDR3 has 15 amino acids.

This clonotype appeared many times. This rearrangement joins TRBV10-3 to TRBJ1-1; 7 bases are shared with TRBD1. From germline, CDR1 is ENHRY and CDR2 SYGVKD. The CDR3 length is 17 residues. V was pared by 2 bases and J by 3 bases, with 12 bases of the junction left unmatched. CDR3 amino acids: CAISERTGEEKDTEAFF. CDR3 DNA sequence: TGTGCCATCAGTGAGAGAACAGGGGAGGAAAAGGACACTGAAGCTTTCTTT.

The CDR3 reads CASSEAEGWSRYF. CDR3 sequence (DNA): TGTGCCAGCAGTGAAGCGGAGGGGTGGAGTAGGTACTTC. The rearrangement uses TRBV6-1 and TRBJ2-7, with a possible D match to TRBD2 (6 bases). V shed 0 bases and J shed 12 bases, with 15 bases lying between them. This CDR3 is built from 13 residues. In germline, CDR1 is MNHNS, CDR2 SASEGT.

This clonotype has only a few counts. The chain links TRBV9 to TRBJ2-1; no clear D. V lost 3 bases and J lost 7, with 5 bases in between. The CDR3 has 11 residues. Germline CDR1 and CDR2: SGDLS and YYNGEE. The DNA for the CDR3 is TGTGCCAGCAGCGGGGCGAATGAGCAGTTCTTC. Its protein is CASSGANEQFF.

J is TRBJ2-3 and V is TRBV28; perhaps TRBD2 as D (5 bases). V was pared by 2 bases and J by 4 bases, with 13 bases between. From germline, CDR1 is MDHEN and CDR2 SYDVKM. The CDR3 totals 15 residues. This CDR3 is CASSLPQGLADTQYF. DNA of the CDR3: TGTGCCAGCAGTTTACCCCAAGGACTTGCAGATACGCAGTATTTT. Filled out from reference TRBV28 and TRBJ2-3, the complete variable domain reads DVKVTQSSRYLVKRTGEKVFLECVQDMDHENMFWYRQDPGLGLRLIYFSYDVKMKEKGDIPEGYSVSREKKERFSLILESASTNQTSMYLCASSLPQGLADTQYFGPGTRLTVL.

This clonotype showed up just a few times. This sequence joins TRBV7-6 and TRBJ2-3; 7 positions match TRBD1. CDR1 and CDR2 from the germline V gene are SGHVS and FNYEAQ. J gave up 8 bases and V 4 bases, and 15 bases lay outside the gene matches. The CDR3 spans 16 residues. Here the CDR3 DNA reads TGTGCCAGCAGCTCCCCCAGGACAGGAACTATGAGTACGCAGTATTTT. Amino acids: CASSSPRTGTMSTQYF. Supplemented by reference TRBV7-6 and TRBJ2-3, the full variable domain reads GAGVSQSPRYKVTKRGQDVALRCDPISGHVSLYWYRQALGQGPEFLTYFNYEAQQDKSGLPNDRFSAERPEGSISTLTIQRTEQRDSAMYRCASSSPRTGTMSTQYFGPGTRLTVL.

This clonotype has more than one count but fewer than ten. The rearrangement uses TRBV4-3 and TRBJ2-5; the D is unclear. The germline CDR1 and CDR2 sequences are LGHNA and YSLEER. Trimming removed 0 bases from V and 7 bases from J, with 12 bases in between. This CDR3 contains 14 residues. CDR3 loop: CASSQELRKGTQYF. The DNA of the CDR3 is TGCGCCAGCAGCCAAGAGTTGCGGAAGGGGACCCAGTACTTC.

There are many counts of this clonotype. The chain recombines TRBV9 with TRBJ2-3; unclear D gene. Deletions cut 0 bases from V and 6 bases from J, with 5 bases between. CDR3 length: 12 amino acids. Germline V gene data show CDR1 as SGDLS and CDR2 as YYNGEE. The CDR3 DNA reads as TGTGCCAGCAGCGTAGGGTCGGATACGCAGTATTTT. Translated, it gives CASSVGSDTQYF. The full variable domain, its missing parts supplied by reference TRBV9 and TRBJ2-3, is DSGVTQTPKHLITATGQRVTLRCSPRSGDLSVYWYQQSLDQGLQFLIQYYNGEERAKGNILERFSAQQFPDLHSELNLSSLELGDSALYFCASSVGSDTQYFGPGTRLTVL.

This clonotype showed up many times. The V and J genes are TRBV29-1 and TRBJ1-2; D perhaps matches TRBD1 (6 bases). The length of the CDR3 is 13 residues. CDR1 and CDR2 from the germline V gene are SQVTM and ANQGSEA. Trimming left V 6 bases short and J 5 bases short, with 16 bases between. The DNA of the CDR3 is TGCAGCGTCTGGGGAGGGGGGGCATATGGCTACACCTTC. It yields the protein CSVWGGGAYGYTF.